Below, 27 T cell receptor beta chains from the same sample are listed, as sequenced in a study of shared clonotypes between healthy human individuals. Using immunoSEQ multiplex PCR, the repertoire was profiled, and TCRdb retains in-frame clones only, with some absent. The sample shows a few hundred thousand clones, approximately 80% of them seen only once. The sequenced sample consisted of PBMCs. The receptors derive from a woman in her forties in good health. Some clones in this sample may be carry-over from other donors' samples.

This clone has at least ten counts. V and J are TRBV7-2 and TRBJ1-2; TRBD1 matches at 12 bases. The CDR3 length is 17 residues. In germline, CDR1 is SGHTA, CDR2 FQGNSA. V shed 1 base and J 2 bases; nucleotides not matched to a gene: 5. CDR3 in amino acids: CASSLGGTGGWNYGYTF. In DNA form, the CDR3 reads TGTGCCAGCAGCTTAGGCGGGACAGGGGGCTGGAACTATGGCTACACCTTC.

V usage is TRBV18 and J usage is TRBJ1-2, with 7 bases aligning to TRBD1. The CDR3 runs 15 residues. The trim removed 6 bases at V and 4 bases at J, leaving 11 bases unmatched. CDR1 is KGHSH and CDR2 is LQKENI in the germline V gene. In DNA form, the CDR3 reads TGTGCCAGCTCGCCGGGGGCGGGACAGATCTATGGCTACACCTTC. Translating gives CASSPGAGQIYGYTF.

The rearrangement joins TRBV27 to TRBJ1-2; a weak D match, TRBD1 (6 bases). V was clipped by 5 bases and J by 0 bases, with 16 bases between them. The germline V gene encodes CDR1 MNHEY and CDR2 SMNVEV (reference sequence). This CDR3 comprises 16 residues. The CDR3 reads CASSQGFPQANYGYTF. DNA for the CDR3: TGTGCCAGCAGTCAGGGGTTTCCCCAAGCTAACTATGGCTACACCTTC.

The chain has TRBV6-5 and TRBJ2-1; D not resolved. Trimming removed 2 bases at V and 8 bases at J, with 10 bases between. Germline CDR1 is MNHEY and CDR2 is SVGAGI. This CDR3 has 13 amino acids. The CDR3: CASSYNLAHEQFF. The CDR3 nucleotides are TGTGCCAGCAGTTACAATTTAGCCCATGAGCAGTTCTTC.

The chain combines TRBV2 with TRBJ2-5; possibly TRBD1 for D (5 bases). The CDR3 loop spans 13 amino acids. CDR1 is SNHLY, CDR2 FYNNEI, per germline. Trimming took off 4 bases at V and 4 bases at J, with 10 bases between the two ends. CDR3 protein: CASSGSGAETQYF. In DNA, the CDR3 is TGTGCCAGCAGTGGAAGTGGGGCAGAGACCCAGTACTTC.

The rearrangement joins TRBV27 to TRBJ1-1; no definite D call. Trimming stripped 3 bases from V and 5 bases from J, with 13 bases between. Germline V gene data show CDR1 as MNHEY and CDR2 as SMNVEV (reference sequence). CDR3 length: 14 amino acids. Here the CDR3 reads CASSFRTLGTEAFF. CDR3 nucleotides: TGTGCCAGCAGTTTTAGGACCCTGGGGACTGAAGCTTTCTTT.

Worth noting for this clone: Within the sample, other DNA sequences also encode this same CDR3. The V gene is TRBV2, the J gene TRBJ2-2; no firm D call. Germline lookup yields CDR1 SNHLY and CDR2 FYNNEI. The CDR3 runs 14 residues. V was shortened by 3 bases and J by 4 bases, with 9 bases between the two germline ends. CDR3 sequence reads: CASSDLGSTGELFF. CDR3 DNA sequence: TGTGCCAGCAGTGATCTGGGTAGCACCGGGGAGCTGTTTTTT.

This clone was observed many times. The V call is TRBV10-1, the J call TRBJ2-2; the D is unclear. The length of the CDR3 is 15 residues. V gave up 2 bases and J gave up 4 bases, with 11 bases separating them. Germline-derived CDR1 and CDR2 are WNHNN and SYGVQD (reference sequence). Here the CDR3 reads CASSEEDGPTGELFF. CDR3 in DNA: TGCGCCAGCAGTGAGGAGGACGGACCCACCGGGGAGCTGTTTTTT.

This chain joins TRBV9 and TRBJ2-5, with 8 bases aligning to TRBD1. CDR3 length: 15 amino acids. Germline loops: CDR1 SGDLS, CDR2 YYNGEE. J lost 1 base, V lost 4 bases, and 6 bases had no gene match. The CDR3 spells CASSPAGQGQETQYF. The DNA of the CDR3 is TGTGCCAGCAGCCCCGCCGGACAGGGCCAAGAGACCCAGTACTTC.

CDR3 DNA sequence: TGTGCCAGTAGTACCCTCTCCGGGACAGGGGGCGGGCAGCCCCAGCATTTT. This gives the protein CASSTLSGTGGGQPQHF. The rearrangement joins TRBV19 to TRBJ1-5, with TRBD1 matching 12 bases. The CDR3 spans 17 residues. V shed 4 bases, J shed 7 bases, and the junction held 11 bases outside the gene matches. The germline gives CDR1 LNHDA, CDR2 SQIVND (reference sequence).

This chain uses TRBV27 with TRBJ2-1; 11 bases agree with TRBD2. This CDR3 is built from 16 residues. Losses at the gene ends were 3 bases for V and 5 bases for J; bases not matched to a gene: 6. The germline V gene has CDR1 MNHEY and CDR2 SMNVEV (reference sequence). The CDR3 nucleotides read TGTGCCAGCAGTTTCCTAATGACTAGCGGGAACAATGAGCAGTTCTTC. Translating gives CASSFLMTSGNNEQFF.

The rearrangement joins TRBV14 to TRBJ2-3, with D possibly being TRBD2 (6 bases). Deletions cut 1 base from V and 3 bases from J, with 8 bases between. Germline V CDR1 and CDR2: SGHDN, FVKESK. This CDR3 spans 14 amino acids. The CDR3 sequence is CASSQVLATDTQYF. CDR3 sequence (DNA): TGTGCCAGCAGCCAAGTACTAGCAACAGATACGCAGTATTTT.

The genes are TRBV7-6 and TRBJ2-1; 8 bases match TRBD1. From germline, CDR1 is SGHVS and CDR2 FNYEAQ. J was trimmed by 6 bases and V by 6 bases; bases with no gene match: 7. The CDR3 consists of 14 residues. The CDR3 protein is CASSRGTGGNEQFF. DNA for the CDR3: TGTGCCAGCAGTCGAGGAACAGGGGGCAATGAGCAGTTCTTC.

A remark on this clone: At one of its ends the junction is not consistent with the germline gene, which may arise from a read error. Other DNA sequences in the same sample also yield this CDR3. This chain connects TRBV10-3 to TRBJ1-5; a weak D match, TRBD1 (5 bases). The CDR3 is 14 amino acids. Germline V gives CDR1 ENHRY, CDR2 SYGVKD. The CDR3 nucleotides are TGTGCCATCAGCGATGGGGGGAGCAGTCAGCCCCAGCATTTT. Translating gives CAISDGGSSQPQHF.

The chain uses TRBV28 and TRBJ1-2; possibly TRBD1 for D (6 bases). CDR3 length: 14 residues. CDR1 is MDHEN, CDR2 SYDVKM, per germline. V lost 3 bases, J lost 4 bases, and 12 bases lay in between. In nucleotides, the CDR3 is TGTGCCAGCAGTTTTGCTGGAGGGGGCTATGGCTACACCTTC. It is translated as CASSFAGGGYGYTF.

The rearrangement joins TRBV4-1 to TRBJ1-5; D remains ambiguous. CDR1 is MGHRA and CDR2 is YSYEKL in the germline V gene. V dropped 4 bases and J dropped 6 bases, with 19 bases sitting between them. The CDR3 covers 16 residues. CDR3 DNA sequence: TGCGCCAGCAGCCCGCAAGCTTTCCCTCAAGGTCAGCCCCAGCATTTT. Translated, it gives CASSPQAFPQGQPQHF.

The chain combines TRBV10-3 with TRBJ1-1; D remains ambiguous. This CDR3 spans 15 amino acids. Germline lookup yields CDR1 ENHRY and CDR2 SYGVKD. Trimming left V 6 bases short and J 1 base short, with 15 bases between. The CDR3: CAISQNPTTNTEAFF. CDR3 DNA: TGTGCCATCAGCCAAAACCCGACAACGAACACTGAAGCTTTCTTT.

CDR3 nucleotides: TGTGCCAGCAGCGAGACAGGGCTCTACGAGCAGTACTTC. Translation gives CASSETGLYEQYF. V usage is TRBV9 and J usage is TRBJ2-7; the match to TRBD1 covers 7 bases. The junction had 3 bases not matched to a gene; V was cut back by 3 bases and J by 3 bases. There are 13 residues in the CDR3. Germline CDR1 SGDLS, CDR2 YYNGEE. The variable domain in full, with the rest retrieved from reference TRBV9 and TRBJ2-7, is DSGVTQTPKHLITATGQRVTLRCSPRSGDLSVYWYQQSLDQGLQFLIQYYNGEERAKGNILERFSAQQFPDLHSELNLSSLELGDSALYFCASSETGLYEQYFGPGTRLTVT.

Details on this clone: With a far larger clone one base away, a read error is the likely cause. The chain employs TRBV5-1 and TRBJ1-1; no clear D gene. Between the trimmed V and J ends, which lost 4 bases and 1 base, there was a span of 11 bases. From germline, CDR1 is SGHRS and CDR2 YFSETQ. The CDR3 runs to 14 residues. DNA of the CDR3: TGCGCCAGCAGCATGGTCCACGGGAACACTGAAGCTTTCTTT. Residues: CASSMVHGNTEAFF.

V and J are TRBV4-2 and TRBJ2-3; 15 bases agree with TRBD2. The CDR3 is 19 amino acids. The J segment lost 4 bases and the V segment lost 4 bases, leaving 12 bases of the junction unmatched. CDR1 is LGHNA and CDR2 is YNFKEQ in the germline V gene. The CDR3 loop is CASSLGLAGGPGPPDTQYF. The CDR3 region has the DNA TGTGCCAGCAGCCTCGGACTAGCGGGAGGGCCGGGACCCCCAGATACGCAGTATTTT.

This clone has only a few counts. A read error is the likely source, as a far larger clone sits one nucleotide away. CDR3 sequence reads: CARSVGWTNLRETQYF. The CDR3, as DNA: TGTGCCCGGAGTGTAGGGTGGACGAATCTCCGGGAGACCCAGTACTTC. The chain joins TRBV30 to TRBJ2-5; D ambiguous. The V gene's germline CDR1 is GTSNPN and CDR2 SVGIG (reference sequence). The CDR3 spans 16 residues.

This CDR3 reads CASSPTGTGYTGELFF. CDR3 DNA sequence: TGTGCCAGCAGCCCGACCGGGACAGGGTACACCGGGGAGCTGTTTTTT. The V gene is TRBV7-3, the J gene TRBJ2-2, with 9 bases fitting TRBD1. CDR3 length: 16 amino acids. From germline, CDR1 is SGHTA and CDR2 FQGTGA. The V gene end was trimmed by 5 bases and the J gene end by 3 bases; junction bases not matched to a gene: 7.

This clone came up a few times. V usage is TRBV5-1 and J usage is TRBJ2-5; D not certain. Judging by the DNA end, TRBJ2-7 fits better; the J call may be wrong. Germline-derived CDR1 and CDR2 are SGHRS and YFSETQ. CDR3 length: 15 residues. CDR3 residues: CASRKTADYSYEQYF. CDR3 in DNA: TGCGCCAGCAGAAAAACCGCAGATTACTCCTACGAGCAGTACTTC.

This sequence joins TRBV5-4 and TRBJ1-4; D uncertain. Germline CDR1 SGHNT, CDR2 YYREEE (reference sequence). V lost 1 base and J 3 bases, leaving 4 bases between the germline ends. This CDR3 has 13 amino acids. The CDR3 loop is CASSLSPNEKLFF. The CDR3 DNA follows: TGTGCCAGCAGCTTGTCGCCTAATGAAAAACTGTTTTTT.

The gene calls are TRBV29-1 and TRBJ1-2; D remains unclear. The CDR3 covers 11 residues. The V and J ends lost 5 bases and 2 bases respectively, with 6 bases between them. Germline CDR1 reads SQVTM; CDR2 reads ANQGSEA. CDR3 residues: CSVQSNYGYTF. For the CDR3, the DNA is TGCAGCGTTCAAAGCAACTATGGCTACACCTTC.

The chain employs TRBV5-6 and TRBJ2-1, with 9 bases aligning to TRBD2. The junction had 5 bases not matched to a gene; V was cut back by 2 bases and J by 5 bases. From germline, CDR1 is SGHDT and CDR2 YYEEEE. CDR3 length: 15 residues. In DNA form, the CDR3 reads TGTGCCAGCAGCTTTTTGACTAGCGGAAACAATGAGCAGTTCTTC. Amino acids: CASSFLTSGNNEQFF.

Comments on this clone: Other DNA sequences in the same sample also yield this CDR3. The chain couples TRBV5-4 to TRBJ1-1, with TRBD1 as a possible D gene (6 bases). CDR1 and CDR2 from the germline V gene are SGHNT and YYREEE (reference sequence). CDR3 length: 14 residues. V was pared by 0 bases and J by 1 base, with 7 bases between. CDR3: CASSLEQGNTEAFF. As DNA, the CDR3 is TGTGCCAGCAGCTTGGAACAGGGGAACACTGAAGCTTTCTTT.